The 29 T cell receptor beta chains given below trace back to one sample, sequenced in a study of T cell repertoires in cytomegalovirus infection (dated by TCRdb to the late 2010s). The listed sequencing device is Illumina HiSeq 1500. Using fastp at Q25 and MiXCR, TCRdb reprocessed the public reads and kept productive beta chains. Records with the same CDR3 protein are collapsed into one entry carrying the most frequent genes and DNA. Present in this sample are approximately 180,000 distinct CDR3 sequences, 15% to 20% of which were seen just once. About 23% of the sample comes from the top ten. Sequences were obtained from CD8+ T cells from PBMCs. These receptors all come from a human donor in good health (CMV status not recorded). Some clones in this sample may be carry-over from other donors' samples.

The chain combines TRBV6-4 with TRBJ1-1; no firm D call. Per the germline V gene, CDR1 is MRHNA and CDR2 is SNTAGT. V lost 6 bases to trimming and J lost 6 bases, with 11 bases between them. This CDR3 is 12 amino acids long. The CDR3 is CASSHLGAEAFF. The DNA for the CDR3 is TGTGCCAGCAGCCACCTTGGGGCTGAAGCTTTCTTT.

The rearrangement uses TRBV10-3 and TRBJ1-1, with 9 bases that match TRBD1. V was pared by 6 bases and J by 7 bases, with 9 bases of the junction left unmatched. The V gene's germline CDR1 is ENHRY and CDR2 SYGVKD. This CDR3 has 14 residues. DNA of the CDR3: TGTGCCATCAGCGACTCGAACAGGGGGCTTGAAGCTTTCTTT. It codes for CAISDSNRGLEAFF.

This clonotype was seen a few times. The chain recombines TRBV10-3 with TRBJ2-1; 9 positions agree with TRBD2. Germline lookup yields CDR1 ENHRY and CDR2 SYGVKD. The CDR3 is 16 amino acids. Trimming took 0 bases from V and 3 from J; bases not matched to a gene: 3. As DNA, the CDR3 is TGTGCCATCAGTGAGTCGGAGACTAGCGGCTACAATGAGCAGTTCTTC. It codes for CAISESETSGYNEQFF.

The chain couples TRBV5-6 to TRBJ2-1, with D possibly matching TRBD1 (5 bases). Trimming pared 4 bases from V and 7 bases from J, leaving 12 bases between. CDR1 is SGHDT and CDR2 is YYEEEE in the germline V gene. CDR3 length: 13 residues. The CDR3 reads CASSGALGNEQFF. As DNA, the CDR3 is TGTGCCAGCAGCGGGGCCCTTGGGAATGAGCAGTTCTTC.

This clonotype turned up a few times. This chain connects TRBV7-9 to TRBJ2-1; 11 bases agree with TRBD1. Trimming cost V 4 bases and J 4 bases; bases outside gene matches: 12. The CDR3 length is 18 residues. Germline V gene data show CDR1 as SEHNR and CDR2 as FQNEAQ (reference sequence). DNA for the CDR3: TGTGCCAGCAGCTCTACCGGGACAGGGGGTGTGCGATACAATGAGCAGTTCTTC. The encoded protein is CASSSTGTGGVRYNEQFF.

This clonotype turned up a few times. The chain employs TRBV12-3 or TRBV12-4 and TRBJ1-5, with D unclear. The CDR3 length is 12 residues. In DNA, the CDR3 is TGTGCTGTGGGTTGGAGCAATCAGCCCCAGCATTTT. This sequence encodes CAVGWSNQPQHF.

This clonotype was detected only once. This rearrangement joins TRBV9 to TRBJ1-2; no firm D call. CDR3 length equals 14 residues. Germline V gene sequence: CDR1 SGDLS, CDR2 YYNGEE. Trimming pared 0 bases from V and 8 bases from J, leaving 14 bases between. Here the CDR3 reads CASSVGNLGKGYTF. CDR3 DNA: TGTGCCAGCAGCGTAGGGAATCTGGGGAAAGGCTACACCTTC.

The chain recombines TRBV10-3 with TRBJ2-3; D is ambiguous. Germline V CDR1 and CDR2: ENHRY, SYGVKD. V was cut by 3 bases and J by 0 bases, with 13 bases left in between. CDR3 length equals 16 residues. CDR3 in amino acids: CAISDWVSTSTDTQYF. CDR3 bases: TGTGCCATCAGTGATTGGGTCTCTACCAGCACAGATACGCAGTATTTT.

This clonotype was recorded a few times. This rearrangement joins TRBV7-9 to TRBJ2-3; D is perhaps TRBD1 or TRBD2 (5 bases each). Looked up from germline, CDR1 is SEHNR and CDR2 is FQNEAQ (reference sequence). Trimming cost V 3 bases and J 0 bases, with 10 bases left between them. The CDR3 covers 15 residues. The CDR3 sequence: CASSFYGASTDTQYF. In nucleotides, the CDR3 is TGTGCCAGCAGCTTCTACGGGGCGAGCACAGATACGCAGTATTTT.

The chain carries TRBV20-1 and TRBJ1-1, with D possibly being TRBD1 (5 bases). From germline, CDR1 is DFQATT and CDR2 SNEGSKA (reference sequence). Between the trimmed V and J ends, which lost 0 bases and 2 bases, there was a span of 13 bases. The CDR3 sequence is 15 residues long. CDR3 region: CSARDPKQGNTEAFF. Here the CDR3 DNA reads TGCAGTGCTAGAGATCCCAAGCAGGGCAACACTGAAGCTTTCTTT.

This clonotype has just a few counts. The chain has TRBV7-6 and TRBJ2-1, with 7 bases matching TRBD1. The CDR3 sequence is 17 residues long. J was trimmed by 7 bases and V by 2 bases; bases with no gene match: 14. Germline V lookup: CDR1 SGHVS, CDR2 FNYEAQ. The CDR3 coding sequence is TGTGCCAGCAGCTTATCCGGCGGGCAGGGGGTATCGAATGAGCAGTTCTTC. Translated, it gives CASSLSGGQGVSNEQFF.

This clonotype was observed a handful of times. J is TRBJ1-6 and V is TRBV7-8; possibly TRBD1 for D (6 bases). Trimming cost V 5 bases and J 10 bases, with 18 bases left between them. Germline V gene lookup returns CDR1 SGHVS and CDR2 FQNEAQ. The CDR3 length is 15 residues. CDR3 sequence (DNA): TGTGCCAGCAGCCCCCCCGGGGGGCAGGAATCACCCCTCCACTTT. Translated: CASSPPGGQESPLHF.

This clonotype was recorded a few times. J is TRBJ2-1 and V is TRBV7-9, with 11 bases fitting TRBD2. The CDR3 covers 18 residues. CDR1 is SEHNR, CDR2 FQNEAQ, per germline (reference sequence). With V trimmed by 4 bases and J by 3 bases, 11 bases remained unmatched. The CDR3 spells CASSYPPLAGEYYNEQFF. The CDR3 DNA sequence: TGTGCCAGCAGCTACCCGCCACTAGCGGGGGAATACTACAATGAGCAGTTCTTC.

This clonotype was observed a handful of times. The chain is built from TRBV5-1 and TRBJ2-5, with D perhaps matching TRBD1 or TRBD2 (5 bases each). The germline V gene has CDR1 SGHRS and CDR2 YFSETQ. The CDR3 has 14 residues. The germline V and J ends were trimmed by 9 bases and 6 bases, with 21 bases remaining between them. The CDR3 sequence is CANRGDSFTKTQYF. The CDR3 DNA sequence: TGCGCCAACAGAGGGGATAGCTTTACGAAGACCCAGTACTTC.

The CDR3 is CASSYPWDRRNSPLHF. In DNA form, the CDR3 reads TGTGCCAGCAGTTACCCCTGGGACAGGCGAAATTCACCCCTCCACTTT. This chain joins TRBV6-6 and TRBJ1-6; TRBD1 matches 8 bases. This CDR3 spans 16 amino acids. Germline assignment: CDR1 MNHNY and CDR2 SVGAGI (reference sequence). Losses at the gene ends were 2 bases for V and 7 bases for J; bases not matched to a gene: 7.

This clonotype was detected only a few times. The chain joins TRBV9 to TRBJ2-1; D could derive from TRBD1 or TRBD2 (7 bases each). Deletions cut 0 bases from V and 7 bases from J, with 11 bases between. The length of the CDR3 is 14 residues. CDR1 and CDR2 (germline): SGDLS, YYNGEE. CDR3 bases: TGTGCCAGCAGCGTAGGACAGGGAGGGAATGAGCAGTTCTTC. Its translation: CASSVGQGGNEQFF.

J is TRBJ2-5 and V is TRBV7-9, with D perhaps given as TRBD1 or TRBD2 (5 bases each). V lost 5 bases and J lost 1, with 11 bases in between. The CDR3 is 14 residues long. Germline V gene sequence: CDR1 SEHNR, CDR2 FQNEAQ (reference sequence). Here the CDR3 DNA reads TGTGCCAGCAGCAACCGGGACGGCCAAGAGACCCAGTACTTC. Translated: CASSNRDGQETQYF. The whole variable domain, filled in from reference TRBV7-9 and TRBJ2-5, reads DTGVSQNPRHKITKRGQNVTFRCDPISEHNRLYWYRQTLGQGPEFLTYFQNEAQLEKSRLLSDRFSAERPKGSFSTLEIQRTEQGDSAMYLCASSNRDGQETQYFGPGTRLLVL.

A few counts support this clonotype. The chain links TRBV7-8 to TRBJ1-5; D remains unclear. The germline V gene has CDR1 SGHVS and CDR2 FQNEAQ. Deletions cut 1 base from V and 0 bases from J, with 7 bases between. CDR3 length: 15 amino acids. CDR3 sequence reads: CASSLDANSNQPQHF. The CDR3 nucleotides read TGTGCCAGCAGCTTAGACGCAAATAGCAATCAGCCCCAGCATTTT.

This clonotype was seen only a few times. CDR3 coding DNA: TGTGCCAGCAGCGGTGGGTCACCAGGAAACACTGAAGCTTTCTTT. Its protein product is CASSGGSPGNTEAFF. The chain links TRBV7-9 to TRBJ1-1; D remains ambiguous. Germline CDR1 SEHNR, CDR2 FQNEAQ (reference sequence). The CDR3 consists of 15 residues. V lost 5 bases and J 2 bases, leaving 15 bases between the germline ends.

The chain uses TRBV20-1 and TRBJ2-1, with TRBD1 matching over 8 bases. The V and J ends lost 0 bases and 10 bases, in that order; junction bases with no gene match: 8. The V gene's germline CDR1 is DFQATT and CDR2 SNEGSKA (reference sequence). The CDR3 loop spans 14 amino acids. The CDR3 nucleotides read TGCAGTGCTAGAGATTTGGCAGGGGGCGACGAGCAGTTCTTC. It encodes CSARDLAGGDEQFF.

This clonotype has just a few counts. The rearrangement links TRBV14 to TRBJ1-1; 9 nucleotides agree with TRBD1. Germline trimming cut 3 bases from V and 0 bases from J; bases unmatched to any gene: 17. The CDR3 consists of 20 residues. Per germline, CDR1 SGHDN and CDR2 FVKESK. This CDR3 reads CASSHPNRDRAFFMNTEAFF. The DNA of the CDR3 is TGTGCCAGCAGCCATCCCAACCGGGACAGGGCTTTCTTCATGAACACTGAAGCTTTCTTT.

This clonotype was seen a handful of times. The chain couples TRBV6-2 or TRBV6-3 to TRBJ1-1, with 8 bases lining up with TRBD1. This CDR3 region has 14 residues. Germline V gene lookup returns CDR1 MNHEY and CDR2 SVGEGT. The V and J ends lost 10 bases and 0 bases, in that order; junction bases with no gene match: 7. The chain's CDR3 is CATWTGNLNTEAFF. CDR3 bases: TGTGCCACCTGGACAGGGAACCTGAACACTGAAGCTTTCTTT.

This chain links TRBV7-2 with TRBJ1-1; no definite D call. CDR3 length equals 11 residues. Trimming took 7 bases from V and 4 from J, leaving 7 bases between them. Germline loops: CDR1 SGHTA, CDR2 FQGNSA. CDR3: CASTVGTEAFF. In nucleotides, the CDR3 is TGTGCCAGCACCGTGGGCACTGAAGCTTTCTTT.

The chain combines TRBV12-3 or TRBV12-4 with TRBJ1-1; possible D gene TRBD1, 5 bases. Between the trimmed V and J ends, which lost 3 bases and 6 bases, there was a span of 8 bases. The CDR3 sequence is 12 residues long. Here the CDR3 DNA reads TGTGCCAGCAGTTTTCCCAGGGCTGAAGCTTTCTTT. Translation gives CASSFPRAEAFF.

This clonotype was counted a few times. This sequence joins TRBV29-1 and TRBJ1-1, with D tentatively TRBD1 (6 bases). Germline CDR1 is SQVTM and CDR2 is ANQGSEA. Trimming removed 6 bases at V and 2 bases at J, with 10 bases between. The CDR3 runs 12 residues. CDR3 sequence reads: CSVRGGNTEAFF. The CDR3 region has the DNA TGCAGCGTCAGGGGAGGTAACACTGAAGCTTTCTTT.

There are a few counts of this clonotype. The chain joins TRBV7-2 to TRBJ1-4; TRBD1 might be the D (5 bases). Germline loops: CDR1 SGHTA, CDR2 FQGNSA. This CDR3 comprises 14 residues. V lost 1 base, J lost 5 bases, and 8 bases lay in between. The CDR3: CASSLVTGNEKLFF. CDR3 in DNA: TGTGCCAGCAGCTTAGTCACAGGAAATGAAAAACTGTTTTTT.

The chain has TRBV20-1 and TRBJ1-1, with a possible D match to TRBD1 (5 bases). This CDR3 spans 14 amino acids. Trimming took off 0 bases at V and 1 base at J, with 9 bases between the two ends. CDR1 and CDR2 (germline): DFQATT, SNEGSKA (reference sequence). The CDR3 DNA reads TGCAGTGCTAGAGACAGGGCCCGGAACACTGAAGCTTTCTTT. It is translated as CSARDRARNTEAFF.

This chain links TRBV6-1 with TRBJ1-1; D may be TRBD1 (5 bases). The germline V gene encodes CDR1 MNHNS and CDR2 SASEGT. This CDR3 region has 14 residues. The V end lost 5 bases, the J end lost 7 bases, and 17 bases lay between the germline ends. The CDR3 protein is CASSTVQGLGEAFF. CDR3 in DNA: TGTGCCAGCAGTACAGTTCAGGGACTTGGTGAAGCTTTCTTT.

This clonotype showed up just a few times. This CDR3 is CASSLVPGYGYTF. For the CDR3, the DNA is TGTGCCAGCAGCTTAGTTCCAGGCTATGGCTACACCTTC. The chain employs TRBV7-9 and TRBJ1-2, with no clear D. This CDR3 has 13 residues. Between the trimmed V and J ends, which lost 1 base and 4 bases, there was a span of 7 bases. The germline CDR1 and CDR2 sequences are SEHNR and FQNEAQ (reference sequence).